This T cell receptor beta chain was obtained from a study of cytomegalovirus exposure and HLA in healthy donors. Study-level information: Assignment to the Caucasian-associated ancestry cluster applied to about 80% of the approximately 400 genotyped donors. General observations from the study: Researchers counted around 180 TCR beta chains as cytomegalovirus-associated. Several V segments, TRBV6-2 and TRBV6-3 among them, could not be told apart and were dropped. Cytomegalovirus status was reportedly diagnosed by the classifier with high specificity and sensitivity.

CDR3 length: 13 amino acids. Trimming removed 5 bases from V and 6 bases from J, with 13 bases in between. Germline assignment: CDR1 SGHTA and CDR2 FQGNSA. As regards this clone: The antigen is undetermined.

Primers: 60 Vbeta forward and 13 Jbeta reverse. The method was immunoSEQ multiplex PCR; TCRdb's version includes in-frame clones alone and lacks a portion of them. The sample shows under 130,000 clones, around 80% of them seen only once. The sequencing input was PBMCs. This chain connects TRBV7-2 to TRBJ1-2, with D possibly matching TRBD1 (6 bases). The sequence derives from a male donor in good health and CMV-seronegative. CDR3 nucleotide sequence: TGTGCCAGCAGCCCAACAGGGAACAATGGCTACACCTTC. The encoded protein is CASSPTGNNGYTF.